The entry that follows covers one T cell receptor beta chain sequence. Its specificity is unknown. This specimen belongs to a study of T-cell reconstitution after alpha-beta-depleted transplantation in children. Study-level findings and limits: T-cell counts and diversity at one year following transplant were attributed mainly to newly produced T cells.

This sample's TCRbeta library carried unique molecular identifier barcodes. MiXCR, applied by TCRdb to the PCR reads, yields one record per CDR3 protein. The table lists roughly 790,000 distinct CDR3 sequences, around 15% of them singletons, with around 5.3% in the top ten. Trimming cost V 1 base and J 5 bases, with 6 bases left between them. CDR1 is LNHDA, CDR2 SQIVND, per germline (reference sequence). CDR3 length: 12 residues. The input for sequencing was PBMCs, mostly from graft donor cells, taken 360 days after TCRalphabeta/CD19-depleted stem cell transplant. The TCR was taken from a male patient aged 10 to 17 who had a stem cell transplant for acute lymphoblastic leukemia, so the T cells may come from the graft donor. The chain couples TRBV19 to TRBJ2-7; D remains unclear. The CDR3 nucleotides read TGTGCCAGTAGTATAGTTAACGACGAGCAGTACTTC. The encoded protein is CASSIVNDEQYF. The entire variable domain, with the rest obtained from reference TRBV19 and TRBJ2-7, is as follows: DGGITQSPKYLFRKEGQNVTLSCEQNLNHDAMYWYRQDPGQGLRLIYYSQIVNDFQKGDIAEGYSVSREKKESFPLTVTSAQKNPTAFYLCASSIVNDEQYFGPGTRLTVT.